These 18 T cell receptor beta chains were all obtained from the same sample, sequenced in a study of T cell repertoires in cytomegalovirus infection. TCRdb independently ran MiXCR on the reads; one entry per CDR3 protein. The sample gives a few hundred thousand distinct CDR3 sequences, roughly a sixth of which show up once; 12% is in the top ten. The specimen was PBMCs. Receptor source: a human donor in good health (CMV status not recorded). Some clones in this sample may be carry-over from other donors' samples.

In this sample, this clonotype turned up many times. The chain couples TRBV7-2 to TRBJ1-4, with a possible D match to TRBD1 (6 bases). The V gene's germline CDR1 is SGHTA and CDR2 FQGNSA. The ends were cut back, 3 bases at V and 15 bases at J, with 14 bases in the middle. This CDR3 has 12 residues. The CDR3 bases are TGTGCCAGCAGCTTTCCGGGACAACTGGTGTTTTTT. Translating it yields CASSFPGQLVFF.

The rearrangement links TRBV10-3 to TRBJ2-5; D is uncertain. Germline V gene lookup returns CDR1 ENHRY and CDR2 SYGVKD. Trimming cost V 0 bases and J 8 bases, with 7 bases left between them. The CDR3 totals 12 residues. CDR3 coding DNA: TGTGCCATCAGTGAGTCGTACGGAACCCAGTACTTC. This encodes CAISESYGTQYF.

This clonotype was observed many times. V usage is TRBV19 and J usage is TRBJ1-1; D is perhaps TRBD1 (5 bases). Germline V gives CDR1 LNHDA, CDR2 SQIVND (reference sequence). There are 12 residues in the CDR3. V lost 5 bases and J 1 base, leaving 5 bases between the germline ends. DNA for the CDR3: TGTGCCAGTAGTCAGGGGAACACTGAAGCTTTCTTT. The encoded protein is CASSQGNTEAFF.

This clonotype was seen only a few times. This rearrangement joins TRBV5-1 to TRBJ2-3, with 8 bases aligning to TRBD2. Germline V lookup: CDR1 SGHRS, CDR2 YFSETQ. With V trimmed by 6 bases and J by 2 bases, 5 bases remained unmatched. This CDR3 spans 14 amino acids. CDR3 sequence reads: CASKVAGYTDTQYF. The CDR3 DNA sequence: TGCGCCAGCAAGGTAGCGGGGTACACAGATACGCAGTATTTT.

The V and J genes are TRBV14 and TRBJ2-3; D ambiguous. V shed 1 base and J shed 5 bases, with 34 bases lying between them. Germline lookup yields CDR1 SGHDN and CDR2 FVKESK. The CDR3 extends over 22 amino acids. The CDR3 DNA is TGTGCCAGCAGCCAAGTTTTCTACCAGGATACTAATCCCCCGTCGAGGAGAGATACGCAGTATTTT. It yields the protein CASSQVFYQDTNPPSRRDTQYF.

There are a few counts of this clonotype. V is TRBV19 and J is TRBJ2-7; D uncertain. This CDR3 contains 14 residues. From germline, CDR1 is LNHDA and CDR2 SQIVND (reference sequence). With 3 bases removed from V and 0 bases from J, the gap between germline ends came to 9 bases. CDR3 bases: TGTGCCAGTAGTATTCAGGAAACCTCCTACGAGCAGTACTTC. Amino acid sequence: CASSIQETSYEQYF.

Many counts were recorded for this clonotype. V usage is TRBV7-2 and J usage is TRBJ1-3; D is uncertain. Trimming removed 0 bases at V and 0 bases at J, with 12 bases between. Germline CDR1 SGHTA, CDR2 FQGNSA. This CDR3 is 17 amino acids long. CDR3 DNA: TGTGCCAGCAGCTTAGCGCCAGTAAGGTCCTCTGGAAACACCATATATTTT. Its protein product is CASSLAPVRSSGNTIYF.

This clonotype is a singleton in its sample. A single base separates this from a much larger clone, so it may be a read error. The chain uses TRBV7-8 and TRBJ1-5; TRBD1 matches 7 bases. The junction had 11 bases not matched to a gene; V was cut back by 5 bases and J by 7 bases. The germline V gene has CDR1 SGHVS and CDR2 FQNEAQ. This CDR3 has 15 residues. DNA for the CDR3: TGTGCCAGCAGCGTCAGACAGGGTTTGAACCAGCCCCAGCATTTT. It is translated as CASSVRQGLNQPQHF.

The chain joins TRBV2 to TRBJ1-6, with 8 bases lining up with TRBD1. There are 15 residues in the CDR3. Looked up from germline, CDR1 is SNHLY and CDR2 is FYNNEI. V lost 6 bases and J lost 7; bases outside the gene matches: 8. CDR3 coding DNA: TGTGCCAGCAGGGGTACCGGGACAGGCAATTCACCCCTCCACTTT. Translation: CASRGTGTGNSPLHF. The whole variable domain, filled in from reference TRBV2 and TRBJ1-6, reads EPEVTQTPSHQVTQMGQEVILRCVPISNHLYFYWYRQILGQKVEFLVSFYNNEISEKSEIFDDQFSVERPDGSNFTLKIRSTKLEDSAMYFCASRGTGTGNSPLHFGNGTRLTVT.

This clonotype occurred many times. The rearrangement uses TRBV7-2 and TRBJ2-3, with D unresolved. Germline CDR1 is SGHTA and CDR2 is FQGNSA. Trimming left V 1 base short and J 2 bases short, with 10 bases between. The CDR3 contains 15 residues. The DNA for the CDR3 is TGTGCCAGCAGCTTAGACGGGTCAAACACAGATACGCAGTATTTT. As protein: CASSLDGSNTDTQYF.

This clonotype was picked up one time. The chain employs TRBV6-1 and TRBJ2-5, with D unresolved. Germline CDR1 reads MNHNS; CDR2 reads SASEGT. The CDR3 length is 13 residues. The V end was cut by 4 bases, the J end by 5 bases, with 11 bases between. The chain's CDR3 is CASSVSFKETQYF. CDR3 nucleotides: TGTGCCAGCAGTGTAAGCTTTAAGGAGACCCAGTACTTC.

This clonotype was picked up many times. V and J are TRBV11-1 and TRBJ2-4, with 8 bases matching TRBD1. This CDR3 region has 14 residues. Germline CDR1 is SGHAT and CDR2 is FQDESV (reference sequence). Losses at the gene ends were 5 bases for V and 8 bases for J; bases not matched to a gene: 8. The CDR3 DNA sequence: TGTGCCAGCAGCCACAGGGGGATGGGGGACATTCAGTACTTC. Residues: CASSHRGMGDIQYF.

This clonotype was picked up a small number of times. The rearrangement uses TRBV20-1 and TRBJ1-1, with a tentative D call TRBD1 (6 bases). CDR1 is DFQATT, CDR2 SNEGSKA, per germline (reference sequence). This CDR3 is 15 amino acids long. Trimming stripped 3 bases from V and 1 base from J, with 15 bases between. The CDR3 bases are TGCAGTGCTAGTCCTAACCCGACAGGGAACACTGAAGCTTTCTTT. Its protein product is CSASPNPTGNTEAFF.

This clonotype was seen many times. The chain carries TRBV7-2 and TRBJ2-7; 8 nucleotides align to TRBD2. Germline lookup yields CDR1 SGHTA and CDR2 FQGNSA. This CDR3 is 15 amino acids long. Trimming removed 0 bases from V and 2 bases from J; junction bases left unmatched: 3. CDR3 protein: CASSLATSVPYEQYF. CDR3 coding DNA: TGTGCCAGCAGCTTAGCGACTAGCGTACCCTACGAGCAGTACTTC.

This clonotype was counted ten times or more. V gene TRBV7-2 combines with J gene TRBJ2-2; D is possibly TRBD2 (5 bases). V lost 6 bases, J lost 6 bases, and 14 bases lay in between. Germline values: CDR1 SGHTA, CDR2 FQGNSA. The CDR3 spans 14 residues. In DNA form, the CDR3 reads TGTGCCAGCAGGCAAACTAGAAAGGCCGGGGAGCTGTTTTTT. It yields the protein CASRQTRKAGELFF.

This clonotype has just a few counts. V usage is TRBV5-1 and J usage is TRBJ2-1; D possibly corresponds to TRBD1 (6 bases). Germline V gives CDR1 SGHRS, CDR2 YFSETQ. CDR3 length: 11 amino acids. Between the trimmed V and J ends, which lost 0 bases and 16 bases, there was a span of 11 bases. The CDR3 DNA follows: TGCGCCAGCAGCTTGGAGGGGGAGAAATTCTTC. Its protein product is CASSLEGEKFF. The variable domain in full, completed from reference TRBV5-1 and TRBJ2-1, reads KAGVTQTPRYLIKTRGQQVTLSCSPISGHRSVSWYQQTPGQGLQFLFEYFSETQRNKGNFPGRFSGRQFSNSRSEMNVSTLELGDSALYLCASSLEGEKFFGPGTRLTVL.

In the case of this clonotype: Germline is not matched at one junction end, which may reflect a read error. The CDR3 loop is CVSTGQNTDTQYF. The CDR3 DNA follows: TGTGTCAGCACGGGACAAAACACAGATACGCAGTATTTT. The rearrangement joins TRBV6-2 or TRBV6-3 to TRBJ2-3; TRBD1 might be the D (6 bases). CDR1 is MNHEY, CDR2 SVGEGT, per germline. The CDR3 is 13 amino acids.

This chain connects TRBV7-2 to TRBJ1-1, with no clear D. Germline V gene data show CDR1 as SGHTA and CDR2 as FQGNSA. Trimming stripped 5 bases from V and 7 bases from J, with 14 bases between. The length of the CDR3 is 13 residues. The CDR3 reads CASSVGWGVEAFF. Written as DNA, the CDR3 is TGTGCCAGCAGCGTGGGGTGGGGTGTTGAAGCTTTCTTT. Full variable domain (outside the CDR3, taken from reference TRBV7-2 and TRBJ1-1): GAGVSQSPSNKVTEKGKDVELRCDPISGHTALYWYRQSLGQGLEFLIYFQGNSAPDKSGLPSDRFSAERTGGSVSTLTIQRTQQEDSAVYLCASSVGWGVEAFFGQGTRLTVV.